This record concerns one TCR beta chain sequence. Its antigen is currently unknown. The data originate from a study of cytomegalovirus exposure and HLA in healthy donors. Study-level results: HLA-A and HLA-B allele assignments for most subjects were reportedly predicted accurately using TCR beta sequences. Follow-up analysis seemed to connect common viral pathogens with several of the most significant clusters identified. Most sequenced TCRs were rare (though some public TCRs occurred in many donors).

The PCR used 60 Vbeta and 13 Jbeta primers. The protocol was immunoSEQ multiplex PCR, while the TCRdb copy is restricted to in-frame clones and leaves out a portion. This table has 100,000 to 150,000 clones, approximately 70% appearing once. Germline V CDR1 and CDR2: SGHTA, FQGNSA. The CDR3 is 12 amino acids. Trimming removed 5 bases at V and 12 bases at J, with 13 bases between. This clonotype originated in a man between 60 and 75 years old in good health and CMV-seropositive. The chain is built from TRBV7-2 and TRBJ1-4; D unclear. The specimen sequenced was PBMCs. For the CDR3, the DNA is TGTGCCAGCAGCCCGTACGCGGGAGAACTGTTTTTT. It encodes CASSPYAGELFF.